This TCR beta chain stems from a study of cytomegalovirus exposure and HLA in healthy donors. Primers included in the PCR were 60 Vbeta and 13 Jbeta primers. The data were produced by immunoSEQ multiplex PCR, yet TCRdb's version contains in-frame clones alone and is incomplete. The data contain 120,000 to 150,000 clones, 75% of them singletons. With respect to this clone: Its antigen is as yet unknown.

CDR1 is SGHTA, CDR2 FQGNSA, per germline. The V end was cut by 3 bases, the J end by 4 bases, with 12 bases between. The CDR3 sequence is 14 residues long. Study findings and constraints: The study listed about 150 cytomegalovirus-associated TCR beta chains. TRBV6-2, TRBV6-3 and other indistinguishable V segments were excluded. Only CMV serostatus was available as immune exposure information. One cluster of highly shared sequence variants probably arose as a sequencing artifact.

The clonotype was recovered from a middle-aged man in good health and CMV-seronegative. The chain couples TRBV7-2 to TRBJ1-1, with D uncertain. Specimen: PBMCs. CDR3 in amino acids: CASSFTARGTEAFF. In nucleotides, the CDR3 is TGTGCCAGCAGCTTTACAGCCCGGGGCACTGAAGCTTTCTTT.